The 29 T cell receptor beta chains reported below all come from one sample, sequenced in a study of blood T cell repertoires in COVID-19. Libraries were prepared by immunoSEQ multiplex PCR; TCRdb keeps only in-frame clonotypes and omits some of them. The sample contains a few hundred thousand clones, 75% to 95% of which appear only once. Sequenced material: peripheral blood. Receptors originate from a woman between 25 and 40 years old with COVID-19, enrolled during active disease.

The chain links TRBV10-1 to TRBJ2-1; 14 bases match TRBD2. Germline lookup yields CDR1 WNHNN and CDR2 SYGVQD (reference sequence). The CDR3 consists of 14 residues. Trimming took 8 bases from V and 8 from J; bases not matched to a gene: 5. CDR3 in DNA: TGCGCCAGCCCCGGGACTAGCGGGAGCTATGAGCAGTTCTTC. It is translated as CASPGTSGSYEQFF.

The DNA for the CDR3 is TGTGCCATCAGTGCAGGCAGAACTAATGAAAAACTGTTTTTT. Translating it yields CAISAGRTNEKLFF. The chain is built from TRBV10-3 and TRBJ1-4; D unresolved. The CDR3 sequence is 14 residues long. The V gene's germline CDR1 is ENHRY and CDR2 SYGVKD. The germline V and J ends were trimmed by 4 bases and 1 base, with 7 bases remaining between them.

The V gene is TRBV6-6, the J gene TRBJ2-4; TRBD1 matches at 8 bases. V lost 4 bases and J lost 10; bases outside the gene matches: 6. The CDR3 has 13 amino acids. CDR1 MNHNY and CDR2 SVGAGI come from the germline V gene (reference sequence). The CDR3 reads CASSSGQGPIQYF. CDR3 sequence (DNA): TGTGCCAGCAGTTCTGGACAGGGCCCAATTCAGTACTTC.

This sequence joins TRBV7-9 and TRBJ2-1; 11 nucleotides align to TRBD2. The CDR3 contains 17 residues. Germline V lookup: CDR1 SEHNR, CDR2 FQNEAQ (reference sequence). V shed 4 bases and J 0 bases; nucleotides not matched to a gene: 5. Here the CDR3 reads CASSYGLAGHSYNEQFF. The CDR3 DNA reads TGTGCCAGCAGCTACGGACTAGCGGGCCACTCCTACAATGAGCAGTTCTTC. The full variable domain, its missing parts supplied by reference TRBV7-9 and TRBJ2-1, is DTGVSQNPRHKITKRGQNVTFRCDPISEHNRLYWYRQTLGQGPEFLTYFQNEAQLEKSRLLSDRFSAERPKGSFSTLEIQRTEQGDSAMYLCASSYGLAGHSYNEQFFGPGTRLTVL.

The DNA of the CDR3 is TGTGCCAGCTCCCCCGAGACACTTAACTACGAGCAGTACTTC. Residues: CASSPETLNYEQYF. The chain recombines TRBV7-3 with TRBJ2-7; D is unresolved. Trimming cost V 8 bases and J 3 bases, with 17 bases left between them. Looked up from germline, CDR1 is SGHTA and CDR2 is FQGTGA. The CDR3 contains 14 residues.

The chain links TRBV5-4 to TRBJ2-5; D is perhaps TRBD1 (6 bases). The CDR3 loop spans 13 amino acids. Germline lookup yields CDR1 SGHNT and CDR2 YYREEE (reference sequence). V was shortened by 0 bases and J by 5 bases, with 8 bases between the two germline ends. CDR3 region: CASSLDRVETQYF. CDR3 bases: TGTGCCAGCAGCTTGGACAGGGTTGAGACCCAGTACTTC.

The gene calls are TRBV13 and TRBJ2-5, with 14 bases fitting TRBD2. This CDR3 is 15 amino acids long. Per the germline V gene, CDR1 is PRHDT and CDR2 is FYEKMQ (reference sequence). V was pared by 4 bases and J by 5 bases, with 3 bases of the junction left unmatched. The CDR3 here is CASSSGLAGVETQYF. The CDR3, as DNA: TGTGCCAGCAGCTCGGGACTAGCGGGAGTGGAGACCCAGTACTTC.

CDR3 loop: CASSHGDRQPQHF. In nucleotides, the CDR3 is TGTGCCAGCAGCCACGGGGATCGGCAGCCCCAGCATTTT. The V gene is TRBV3-1 (or the pseudogene TRBV3-2), the J gene TRBJ1-5; D remains ambiguous. This CDR3 spans 13 amino acids. Trimming took off 3 bases at V and 7 bases at J, with 10 bases between the two ends. The germline V gene has CDR1 LGHDT and CDR2 YNNKEL (reference sequence).

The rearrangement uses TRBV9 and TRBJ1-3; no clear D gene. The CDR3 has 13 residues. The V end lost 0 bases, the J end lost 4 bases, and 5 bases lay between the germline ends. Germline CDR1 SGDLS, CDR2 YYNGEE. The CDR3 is CASSVDSGNTIYF. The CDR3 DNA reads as TGTGCCAGCAGCGTAGACAGCGGAAACACCATATATTTT.

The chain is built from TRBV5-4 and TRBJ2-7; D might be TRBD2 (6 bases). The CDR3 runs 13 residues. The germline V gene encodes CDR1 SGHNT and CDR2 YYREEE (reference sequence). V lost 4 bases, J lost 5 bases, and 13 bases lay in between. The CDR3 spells CASSGAGRDEQYF. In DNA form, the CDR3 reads TGTGCCAGCAGCGGGGCGGGGCGGGACGAGCAGTACTTC.

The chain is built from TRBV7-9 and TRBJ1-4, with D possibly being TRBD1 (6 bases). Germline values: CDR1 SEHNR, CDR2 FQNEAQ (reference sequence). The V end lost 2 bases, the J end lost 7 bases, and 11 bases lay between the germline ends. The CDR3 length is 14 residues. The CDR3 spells CASSLTGRGEKLFF. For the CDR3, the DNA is TGTGCCAGCAGCTTAACAGGGAGAGGTGAAAAACTGTTTTTT.

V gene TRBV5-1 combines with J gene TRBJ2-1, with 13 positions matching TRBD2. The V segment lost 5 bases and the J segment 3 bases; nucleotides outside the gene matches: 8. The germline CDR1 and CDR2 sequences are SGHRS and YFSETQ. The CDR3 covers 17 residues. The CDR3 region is CASRPGLAGIGYNEQFF. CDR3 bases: TGCGCCAGCAGACCGGGACTAGCGGGAATCGGCTACAATGAGCAGTTCTTC.

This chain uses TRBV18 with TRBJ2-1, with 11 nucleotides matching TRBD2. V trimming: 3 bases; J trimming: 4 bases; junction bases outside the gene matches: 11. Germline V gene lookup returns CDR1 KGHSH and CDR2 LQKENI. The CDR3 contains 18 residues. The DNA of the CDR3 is TGTGCCAGCTCACCGCGCGGGACTAGCGGCCTTCTTTACAATGAGCAGTTCTTC. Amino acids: CASSPRGTSGLLYNEQFF.

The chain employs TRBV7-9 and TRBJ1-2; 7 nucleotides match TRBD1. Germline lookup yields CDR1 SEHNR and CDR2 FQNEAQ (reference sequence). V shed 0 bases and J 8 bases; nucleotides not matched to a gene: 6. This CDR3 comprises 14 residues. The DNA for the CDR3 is TGTGCCAGCAGCTTAGCTCAGGGGGATGAGGGCTACACCTTC. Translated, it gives CASSLAQGDEGYTF.

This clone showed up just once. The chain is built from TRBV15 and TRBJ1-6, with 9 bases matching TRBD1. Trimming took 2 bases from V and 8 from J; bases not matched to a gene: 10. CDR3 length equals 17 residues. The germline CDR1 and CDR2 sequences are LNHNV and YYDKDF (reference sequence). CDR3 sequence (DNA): TGTGCCACCAGCAGAATCCCGGGACAGGGCATTCATTCACCCCTCCACTTT. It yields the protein CATSRIPGQGIHSPLHF.

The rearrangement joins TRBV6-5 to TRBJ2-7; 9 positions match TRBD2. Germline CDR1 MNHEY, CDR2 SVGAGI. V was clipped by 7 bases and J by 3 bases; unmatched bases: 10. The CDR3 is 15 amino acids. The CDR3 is CASMEDSGSIYEQYF. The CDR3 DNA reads TGTGCCAGCATGGAGGATAGCGGGAGTATCTACGAGCAGTACTTC.

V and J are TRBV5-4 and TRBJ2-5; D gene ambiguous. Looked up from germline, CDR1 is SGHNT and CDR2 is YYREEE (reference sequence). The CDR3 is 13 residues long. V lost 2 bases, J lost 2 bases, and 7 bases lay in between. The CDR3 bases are TGTGCCAGCAGCTTTGAGGTACAAGAGACCCAGTACTTC. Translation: CASSFEVQETQYF.

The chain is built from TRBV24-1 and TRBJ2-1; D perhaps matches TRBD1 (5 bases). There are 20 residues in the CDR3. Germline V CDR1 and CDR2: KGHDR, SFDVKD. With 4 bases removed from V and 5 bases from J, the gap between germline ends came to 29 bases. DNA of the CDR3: TGTGCCACCAGTGACCGCACCCTAGGGAAGGGGCCCGGAAGGGACAATGAGCAGTTCTTC. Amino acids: CATSDRTLGKGPGRDNEQFF.

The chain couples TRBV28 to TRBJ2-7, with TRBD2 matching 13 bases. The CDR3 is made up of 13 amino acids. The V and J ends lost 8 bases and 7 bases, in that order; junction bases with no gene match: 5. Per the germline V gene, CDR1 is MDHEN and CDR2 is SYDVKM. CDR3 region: CASSGLAGREQYF. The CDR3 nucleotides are TGTGCCAGCTCGGGACTAGCGGGAAGGGAGCAGTACTTC.

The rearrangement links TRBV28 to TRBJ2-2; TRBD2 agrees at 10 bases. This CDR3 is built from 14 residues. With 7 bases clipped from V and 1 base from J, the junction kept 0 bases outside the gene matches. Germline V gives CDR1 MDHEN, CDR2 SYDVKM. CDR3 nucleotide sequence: TGTGCCAGCACTAGCGGGAGGAACACCGGGGAGCTGTTTTTT. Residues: CASTSGRNTGELFF.

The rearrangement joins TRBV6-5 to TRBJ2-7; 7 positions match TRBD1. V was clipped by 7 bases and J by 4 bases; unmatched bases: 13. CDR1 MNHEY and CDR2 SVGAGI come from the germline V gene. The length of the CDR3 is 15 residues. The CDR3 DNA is TGTGCCAGCACCACAGGGGTCCCTTGGGAATACGAGCAGTACTTC. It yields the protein CASTTGVPWEYEQYF.

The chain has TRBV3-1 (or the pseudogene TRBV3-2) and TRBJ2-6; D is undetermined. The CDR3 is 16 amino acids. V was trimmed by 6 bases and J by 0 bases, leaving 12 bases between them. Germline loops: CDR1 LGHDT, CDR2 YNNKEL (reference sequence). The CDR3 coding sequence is TGTGCCAGCAGGGGCGTAAGGTACTCTGGGGCCAACGTCCTGACTTTC. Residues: CASRGVRYSGANVLTF.

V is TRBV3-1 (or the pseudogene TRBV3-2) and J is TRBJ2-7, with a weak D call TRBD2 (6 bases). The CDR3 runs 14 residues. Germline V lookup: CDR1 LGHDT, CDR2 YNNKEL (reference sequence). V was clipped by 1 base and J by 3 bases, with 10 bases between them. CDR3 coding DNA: TGTGCCAGCAGCCAAGCGGGGGAGGTCTACGAGCAGTACTTC. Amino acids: CASSQAGEVYEQYF.

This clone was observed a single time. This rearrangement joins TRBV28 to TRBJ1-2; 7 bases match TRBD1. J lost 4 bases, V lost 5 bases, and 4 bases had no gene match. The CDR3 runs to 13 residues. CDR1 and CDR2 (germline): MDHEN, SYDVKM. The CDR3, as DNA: TGTGCCAGCAGTCTACAGGGGTCCTATGGCTACACCTTC. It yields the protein CASSLQGSYGYTF.

CDR3 residues: CATSDRPGLANEQFF. For the CDR3, the DNA is TGTGCCACCAGTGATAGACCGGGACTAGCCAATGAGCAGTTCTTC. The genes are TRBV24-1 and TRBJ2-1, with 9 bases fitting TRBD2. Germline CDR1 reads KGHDR; CDR2 reads SFDVKD. The V gene end was trimmed by 3 bases and the J gene end by 6 bases; junction bases not matched to a gene: 5. The CDR3 spans 15 residues.

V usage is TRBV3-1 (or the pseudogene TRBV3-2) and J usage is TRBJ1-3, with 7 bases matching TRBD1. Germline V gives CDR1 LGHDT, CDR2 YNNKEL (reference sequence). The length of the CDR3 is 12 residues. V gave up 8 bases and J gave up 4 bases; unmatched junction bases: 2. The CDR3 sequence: CASEGAGNTIYF. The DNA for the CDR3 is TGTGCCAGCGAGGGGGCCGGAAACACCATATATTTT.

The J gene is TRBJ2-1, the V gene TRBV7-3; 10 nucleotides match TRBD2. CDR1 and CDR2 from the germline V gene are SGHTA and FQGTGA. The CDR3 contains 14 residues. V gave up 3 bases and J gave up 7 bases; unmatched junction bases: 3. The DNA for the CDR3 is TGTGCCAGCAGCTTGTTTAGCGGGAGGAATGAGCAGTTCTTC. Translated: CASSLFSGRNEQFF.

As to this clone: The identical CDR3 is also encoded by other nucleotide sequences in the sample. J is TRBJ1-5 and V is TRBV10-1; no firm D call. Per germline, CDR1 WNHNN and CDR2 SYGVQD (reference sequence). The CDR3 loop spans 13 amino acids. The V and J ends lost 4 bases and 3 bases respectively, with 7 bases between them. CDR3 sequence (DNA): TGCGCCAGCAGTGGAGGTCTCAATCAGCCCCAGCATTTT. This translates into CASSGGLNQPQHF.

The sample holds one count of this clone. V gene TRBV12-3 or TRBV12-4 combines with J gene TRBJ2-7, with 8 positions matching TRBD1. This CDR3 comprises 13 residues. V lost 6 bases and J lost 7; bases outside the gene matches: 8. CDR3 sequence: CASRRQGPGEQYF. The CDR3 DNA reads TGTGCCAGCAGACGACAGGGGCCGGGGGAGCAGTACTTC.